This entry features one T cell receptor beta chain sequence. This specimen comes from a study of T cell changes during pregnancy in multiple sclerosis. Libraries were prepared by immunoSEQ multiplex PCR; TCRdb keeps only in-frame clonotypes and omits some of them. The sample lists roughly 58,000 clones, roughly 90% occurring once. Sequenced here: CD8+ T cells from peripheral blood mononuclear cells, sampled before pregnancy. This TCR came from a female donor with multiple sclerosis, enrolled in a pregnancy study.

Written as DNA, the CDR3 is TGTGCCAGCAGTGAAGGAGCGGGGCCCGCCTACGAGCAGTACTTC. Translating it yields CASSEGAGPAYEQYF. The chain has TRBV6-1 and TRBJ2-7; 7 bases fit TRBD2. Germline V gene sequence: CDR1 MNHNS, CDR2 SASEGT. The CDR3 length is 15 residues. After removal of 1 base from V and 2 bases from J, the junction contained 5 bases not matched to a gene.